This T cell receptor beta chain comes out of a study of CD8+ T cells in alopecia areata. Treatment reported: oral pan-JAK inhibitor, 5-10 mg twice daily. V was pared by 0 bases and J by 6 bases, with 5 bases of the junction left unmatched. CDR3 length: 14 amino acids. Germline CDR1 reads SGHTA; CDR2 reads FQGNSA. Following extraction, RNA underwent reverse transcription to cDNA, which served as the sequencing template. Libraries were prepared by immunoSEQ multiplex PCR; TCRdb keeps only in-frame clonotypes and omits some of them. The sample yields approximately 200,000 clones, more than 45% seen once.

This TCR derives from a human donor with alopecia areata. The chain joins TRBV7-2 to TRBJ2-7, with TRBD1 matching over 7 bases. This specimen was CD4+ T cells sorted from blood, taken at week 24, from a patient treated with tofacitinib. The DNA for the CDR3 is TGTGCCAGCAGCTTAGCAGGGGGCGCGTCCGAGCAGTACTTC. Translation: CASSLAGGASEQYF.